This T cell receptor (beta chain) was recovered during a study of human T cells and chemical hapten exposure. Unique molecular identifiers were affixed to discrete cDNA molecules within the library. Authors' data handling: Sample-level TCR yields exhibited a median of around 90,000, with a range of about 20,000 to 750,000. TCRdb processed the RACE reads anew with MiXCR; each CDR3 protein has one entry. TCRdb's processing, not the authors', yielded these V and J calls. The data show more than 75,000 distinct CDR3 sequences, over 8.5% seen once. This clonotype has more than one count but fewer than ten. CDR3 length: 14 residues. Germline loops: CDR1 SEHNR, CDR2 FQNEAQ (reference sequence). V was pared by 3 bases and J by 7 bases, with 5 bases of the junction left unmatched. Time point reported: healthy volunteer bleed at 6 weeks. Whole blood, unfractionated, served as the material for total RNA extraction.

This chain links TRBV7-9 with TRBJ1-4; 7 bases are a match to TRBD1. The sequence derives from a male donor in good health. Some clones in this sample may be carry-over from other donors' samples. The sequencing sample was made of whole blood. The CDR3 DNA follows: TGTGCCAGCAGCTTTCGACAGGGCGGTGAAAAACTGTTTTTT. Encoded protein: CASSFRQGGEKLFF.